This T cell receptor (beta chain) was sequenced in a study of blood T cell repertoires in COVID-19. Looking at the study overall: Sources were T cells, B-cell-depleted T cells, or PBMCs; the material itself was cDNA or gDNA.

The CDR3 is 13 residues long. V lost 4 bases to trimming and J lost 3 bases; unmatched junction nucleotides: 2. Germline V gene sequence: CDR1 ENHRY, CDR2 SYGVKD. Authors' processing steps: Reference gene primer amplification gave estimated nucleated cell counts. Assay used: immunoSEQ multiplex PCR; TCRdb lists only in-frame clones, some missing. That table gives V, J and clone size, and the DNA gave D and trimming. The sample carries about 220,000 clones, 84% recorded once. The origin of this receptor is a man aged 45-65 years with active or convalescent COVID-19. Sequencing was carried out using peripheral blood. The V gene is TRBV10-3, the J gene TRBJ2-5, with TRBD1 matching 7 bases. CDR3 in DNA: TGTGCCATCAGTGTTGGACAGGAAGAGACCCAGTACTTC. It yields the protein CAISVGQEETQYF.